This is a list of T cell receptor beta chains from one sample in a study of shared clonotypes between healthy human individuals. Profiled with immunoSEQ multiplex PCR; TCRdb holds only in-frame clones, not every one. In the table there are approximately 500,000 clones, around four fifths of which are singletons. The specimen was PBMCs. These receptors came from a woman aged 40 to 50 in good health. Some clones in this sample may be carry-over from other donors' samples. Each CDR3 is given with its conserved first and last residue. D genes are given only for firm matches. Clone size, where shown, is once, few, many, or a class for clones that have expanded.

d_call,cdr3_length,v_call,clone_size,j_call,cdr3_nt,cdr3_aa
-,17,TRBV28,-,TRBJ2-1,TGTGCCAGCAGTTTAAATCTCCAGGGATGGATATACAATGAGCAGTTCTTC,CASSLNLQGWIYNEQFF
TRBD1,13,TRBV28,-,TRBJ1-4,TGTGCCAGCGGTGACAGGGGGAGAGAAAAACTGTTTTTT,CASGDRGREKLFF
TRBD1,14,TRBV5-1,once,TRBJ2-5,TGCGCCAGCAGCCGTACAGGGGCAGGAGAGACCCAGTACTTC,CASSRTGAGETQYF
-,13,TRBV15,-,TRBJ2-3,TGTGCCACCAGCAGAGTCCAAGGAGATACGCAGTATTTT,CATSRVQGDTQYF
-,14,TRBV30,-,TRBJ1-6,TGTGCCTGGAGTGTATTACAGGGTAATTCACCCCTCCACTTT,CAWSVLQGNSPLHF
TRBD1,14,TRBV7-7,-,TRBJ2-5,TGTGCCAGCAGCTTAGGGACAGGGGTGGAGACCCAGTACTTC,CASSLGTGVETQYF
-,14,TRBV11-3,-,TRBJ2-1,TGTGCCAGCAGCTTGGCGGGACTGAACAATGAGCAGTTCTTC,CASSLAGLNNEQFF
-,14,TRBV5-6,-,TRBJ1-5,TGTGCCAGCAGCTTATGGGGAAGCAATCAGCCCCAGCATTTT,CASSLWGSNQPQHF
TRBD1,17,TRBV5-5,-,TRBJ2-2,TGTGCCAGCAGCTTGGGGCCCGCAGGGGGTAACACCGGGGAGCTGTTTTTT,CASSLGPAGGNTGELFF
-,15,TRBV7-9,-,TRBJ2-3,TGTGCCAGCAAACCTCGCGGCAGCGGTGGAGATACGCAGTATTTT,CASKPRGSGGDTQYF
-,14,TRBV15,few,TRBJ2-7,TGTGCCACCAGCAGGAACAGGGACCGGTACGAGCAGTACTTC,CATSRNRDRYEQYF
-,17,TRBV6-4,-,TRBJ2-6,TGTGCCAGCAGCCCAACAGGGTCGGGGACAGGGGCCAACGTCCTGACTTTC,CASSPTGSGTGANVLTF
-,13,TRBV28,-,TRBJ1-1,TGTGCCAGCATATTGTGGGGGAACACTGAAGCTTTCTTT,CASILWGNTEAFF
-,12,TRBV30,-,TRBJ2-5,TGTGCCTGGAGTGTACTGGGGGATGAGCAGTACTTC,CAWSVLGDEQYF
-,15,TRBV19,-,TRBJ1-4,TGTGCCAGTAGTATAAATGGACGGGCGGCTGAAAAACTGTTTTTT,CASSINGRAAEKLFF
-,12,TRBV5-1,once,TRBJ2-5,TGCGCCAGCAGCTGGCCTCAAGAGACCCAGTACTTC,CASSWPQETQYF
-,13,TRBV5-1,-,TRBJ2-1,TGCGCCAGCAGCTTGGCGAGGGGCAATGAGCAGTTCTTC,CASSLARGNEQFF
-,13,TRBV27,-,TRBJ2-1,TGTGCCAGCAGTTCGGACAGCTACAATGAGCAGTTCTTC,CASSSDSYNEQFF
-,14,TRBV9,-,TRBJ1-3,TGTGCCAGCAGCGTATACAGCTCTGGAAACACCATATATTTT,CASSVYSSGNTIYF
-,13,TRBV7-8,-,TRBJ2-3,TGTGCCAGCAGCCCCACCCCCACAGATACGCAGTATTTT,CASSPTPTDTQYF
-,12,TRBV27,-,TRBJ2-7,TGTGCCAGCAGTTTACCTGGGACCCTCAAGGACTTC,CASSLPGTLKDF
-,15,TRBV7-9,-,TRBJ2-2,TGTGCCAGCAGAGATCCTACCTCGAACACCGGGGAGCTGTTTTTT,CASRDPTSNTGELFF
TRBD2,15,TRBV6-5,-,TRBJ2-7,TGTGCCAGCAGTTACACCCCCCGCGCTAGCGGCGAGCAGTACTTC,CASSYTPRASGEQYF
-,16,TRBV6-1,-,TRBJ1-5,TGTGCCAGCAGTGACGTGGGGCTTACCTTCAATCAGCCCCAGCATTTT,CASSDVGLTFNQPQHF
TRBD2,14,TRBV10-3,-,TRBJ2-7,TGTGCCATCACAAGTTTGGCGGGAGAGGGCGAGCAGTACTTC,CAITSLAGEGEQYF
TRBD1,17,TRBV15,-,TRBJ2-3,TGTGCCACCAGCATACGATCGACAGGGCCGGGCCGGGATACGCAGTATTTT,CATSIRSTGPGRDTQYF
TRBD2,14,TRBV28,few,TRBJ2-3,TGTGCCAGTAGACTAGCGTCTAGCACAGATACGCAGTATTTT,CASRLASSTDTQYF
-,14,TRBV27,-,TRBJ2-2,TGTGCCAGCAGCAAGACTAGTCGCTCCGGGGAGCTGTTTTTT,CASSKTSRSGELFF
TRBD1,16,TRBV11-2,-,TRBJ2-5,TGTGCCAGCAGCTTAAGGGGGGACAGGGGATTGGAGACCCAGTACTTC,CASSLRGDRGLETQYF
-,14,TRBV19,-,TRBJ2-7,TGTGCCAGTAGTACCGGGACGGAGTCCTACGAGCAGTACTTC,CASSTGTESYEQYF
-,15,TRBV6-6,-,TRBJ1-1,TGTGCCAGCAGTTACACAATCCTCGGCAACACTGAAGCTTTCTTT,CASSYTILGNTEAFF
-,15,TRBV7-9,-,TRBJ1-4,TGTGCCAGCAGCTTAGGACCCGAAGGTGGTGAAAAACTGTTTTTT,CASSLGPEGGEKLFF
-,14,TRBV9,-,TRBJ2-5,TGTGCCAGCAGCGTAGCGGGAGTAGGGGAGACCCAGTACTTC,CASSVAGVGETQYF
TRBD2,16,TRBV19,-,TRBJ2-1,TGTGCCAGTAAATCCAGGGCTAGCGGCTCCTACAATGAGCAGTTCTTC,CASKSRASGSYNEQFF
-,11,TRBV7-9,-,TRBJ1-1,TGTGCCAGCAGCCCTTACACTGAAGCTTTCTTT,CASSPYTEAFF
-,13,TRBV29-1,-,TRBJ2-5,TGCAGCGTTGATCCCTCGGGTCAAGAGACCCAGTACTTC,CSVDPSGQETQYF
-,15,TRBV7-9,medium-sized,TRBJ2-7,TGTGCCAGCAGCTCTCCATCGGTGGGGGCAGACGAGCAGTACTTC,CASSSPSVGADEQYF
-,13,TRBV7-2,few,TRBJ1-5,TGTGCCAGCAGCCCCCAGGGGAATCAGCCCCAGCATTTT,CASSPQGNQPQHF
-,14,TRBV6-5,-,TRBJ2-7,TGTGCCACCCTCACAGGGAGAAGATCCTACGAGCAGTACTTC,CATLTGRRSYEQYF
TRBD1,13,TRBV5-1,-,TRBJ1-5,TGCGCCAGCAGCGCCGGGACAGGGAATCCCCAGCATTTT,CASSAGTGNPQHF
-,16,TRBV7-4,-,TRBJ2-7,TGTGCCAGCACCCTGGTGGGCACAACTAGTTCCTACGAGCAGTACTTC,CASTLVGTTSSYEQYF
TRBD2,16,TRBV29-1,-,TRBJ2-3,TGCAGCGTTGAAGATCGGGCTAGCGGGAGGACAGATACGCAGTATTTT,CSVEDRASGRTDTQYF
-,12,TRBV6-1,-,TRBJ2-7,TGTGCCAGCACGGGCAGCGCCTACGAGCAGTACTTC,CASTGSAYEQYF
-,12,TRBV28,-,TRBJ1-2,TGTGCCAGCACCGCGGGGGTCTATGGCTACACCTTC,CASTAGVYGYTF
TRBD2,14,TRBV6-1,few,TRBJ2-7,TGTGCCAGCCAACGGGGGGGGAGGTCCTACGAGCAGTACTTC,CASQRGGRSYEQYF
-,14,TRBV27,-,TRBJ2-7,TGTGCCAGCACCTCAACTGGGGGGATATACGAGCAGTACTTC,CASTSTGGIYEQYF
TRBD2,16,TRBV7-2,-,TRBJ2-7,TGTGCCAGCAGTTTCGCGGGAGCGGGAGGGCCCAACGAGCAGTACTTC,CASSFAGAGGPNEQYF
-,16,TRBV9,-,TRBJ2-3,TGTGCCAGCAGCTCCCGAGCAGGGGGGTACACAGATACGCAGTATTTT,CASSSRAGGYTDTQYF
-,14,TRBV7-9,-,TRBJ1-5,TGTGCCAGCAGCTTAGGGGGGGATCGGCAGCCCCAGCATTTT,CASSLGGDRQPQHF
-,10,TRBV20-1,-,TRBJ1-2,TGCAGTGCTAGAGATTTTGGCTACACCTTC,CSARDFGYTF
-,12,TRBV2,-,TRBJ1-5,TGTGCCAGCAAGGACAGTAATCAGCCCCAGCATTTT,CASKDSNQPQHF
-,12,TRBV2,-,TRBJ1-2,TGTGCCAGCAGTGAAGCGGTTAATGGCTACACCTTC,CASSEAVNGYTF
-,15,TRBV7-2,-,TRBJ1-2,TGTGCCAGCAGCTTAACCCAGGGAGGTTGGGATGGCTACACCTTC,CASSLTQGGWDGYTF